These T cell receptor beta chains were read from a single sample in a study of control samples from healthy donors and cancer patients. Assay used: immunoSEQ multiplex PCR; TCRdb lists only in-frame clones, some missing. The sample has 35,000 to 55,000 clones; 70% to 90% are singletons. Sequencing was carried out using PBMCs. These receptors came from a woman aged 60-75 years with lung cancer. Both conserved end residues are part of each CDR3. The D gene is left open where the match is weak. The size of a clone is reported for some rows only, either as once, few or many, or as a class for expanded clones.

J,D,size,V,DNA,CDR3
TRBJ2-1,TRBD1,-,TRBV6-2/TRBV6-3,TGTGCCAGCAGTACCAACAGGGGCCATGAGCAGTTCTTC,CASSTNRGHEQFF
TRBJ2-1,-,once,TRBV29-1,TGCAGCGTTGACGGTGCTAGAGCGGAATCCCTCAATGAGCAGTTCTTC,CSVDGARAESLNEQFF
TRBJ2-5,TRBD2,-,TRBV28,TGTGCCAGCAGTTTATTCATCAGCGGGAGTCTCCAAGAGACCCAGTACTTC,CASSLFISGSLQETQYF
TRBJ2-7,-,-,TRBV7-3,TGTGCCAGCAGCTTTGGGCAGTCCTACGAGCAGTACTTC,CASSFGQSYEQYF
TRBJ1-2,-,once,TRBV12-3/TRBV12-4,TGTGCCAGCAGTTTACCGGGAAACGGCTACACCTTC,CASSLPGNGYTF
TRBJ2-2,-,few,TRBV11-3,TGTGCCAGCAGCGAGGGAGGGGGCACCGGGGAGCTGTTTTTT,CASSEGGGTGELFF
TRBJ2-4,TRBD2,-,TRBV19,TGTGCCAGTAGTCAGGGACTAGTCATGAACATTCAGTACTTC,CASSQGLVMNIQYF
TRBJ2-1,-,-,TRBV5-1,TGCGCCAGCAGCTTGGAAGGGACCTATCCGGGAACGGGTCAGTTCTTC,CASSLEGTYPGTGQFF
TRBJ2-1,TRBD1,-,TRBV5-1,TGCGCCAGCAGCTTCGGGACAGGGGACAGTGAGCAGTTCTTC,CASSFGTGDSEQFF
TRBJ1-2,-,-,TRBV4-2,TGTGCCAGCAGCCAAGAGATGACAGCTTCGGCTTGGGGCTACACCTTC,CASSQEMTASAWGYTF
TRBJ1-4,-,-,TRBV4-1,TGCGCCAGCAGCCAAGATCCCAGTCAGGCCTCAAAACTGTTTTTT,CASSQDPSQASKLFF
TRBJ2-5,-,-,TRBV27,TGTGCCAGCAGTGCAGGTCAGGGTAGGCTGGAGACCCAGTACTTC,CASSAGQGRLETQYF
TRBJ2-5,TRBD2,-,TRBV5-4,TGTGCCAGCAGCTTGGATCTGGGACTAGCGGCCTCGGGCCGAGAGACCCAGTACTTC,CASSLDLGLAASGRETQYF
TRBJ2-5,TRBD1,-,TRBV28,TGTGCCAGCAGTTTAGATTCGGCAGGGGGCTCCAAAGAGACCCAAGAGACCCAGTACTTC,CASSLDSAGGSKETQETQYF
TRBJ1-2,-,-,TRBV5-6,TGTGCCAGCAGCGAGAGAGACCCTCTCAACTATGGCTACACCTTC,CASSERDPLNYGYTF
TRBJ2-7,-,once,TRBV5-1,TGCGCCAGCAGCTTGGACCGAAACTTCTACGAGCAGTACTTC,CASSLDRNFYEQYF
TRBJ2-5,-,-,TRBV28,TGTGCCAGCAGTTTCGGGACATCCCAAGAGACCCAGTACTTC,CASSFGTSQETQYF
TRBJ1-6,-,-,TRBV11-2,TGTGCCAGCAGCTTAGACAGCCTCGGGAATTCACCCCTCCACTTT,CASSLDSLGNSPLHF
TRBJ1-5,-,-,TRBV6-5,TGTGCCAGCAGGAAGGGGGGGATGGATCAGCCCCAGCATTTT,CASRKGGMDQPQHF
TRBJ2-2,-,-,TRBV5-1,TGCGCCAGCAGCTTGACCCCAGGAGGATTGAACACCGGGGAGCTGTTTTTT,CASSLTPGGLNTGELFF
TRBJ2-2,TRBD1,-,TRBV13,TGTGCCAGCAGCCCCCGGTCAGGGGGCTTCGGGGAGCTGTTTTTT,CASSPRSGGFGELFF
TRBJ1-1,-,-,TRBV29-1,TGCAGCGTTGCTACGACAGGGAACACTGAAGCTTTCTTT,CSVATTGNTEAFF
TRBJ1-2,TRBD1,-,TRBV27,TGTGCCAGCAGAGGGACAGGCCTCTCCTATGGCTACACCTTC,CASRGTGLSYGYTF
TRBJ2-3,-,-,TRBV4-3,TGCGCCAGCAGCCAGGGCTTGGGCACAGATACGCAGTATTTT,CASSQGLGTDTQYF
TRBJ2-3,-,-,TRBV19,TGTGCCAGTAGTACACAGACGTCCGATACGCAGTATTTT,CASSTQTSDTQYF
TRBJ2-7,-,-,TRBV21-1,TGTGCCAGCAGAAAGGAGCGGGAGGGCGCATACGAGCAGTACTTC,CASRKEREGAYEQYF
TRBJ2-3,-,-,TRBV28,TGTGCCGGAGCGAAGGGTTTAGATACGCAGTATTTT,CAGAKGLDTQYF
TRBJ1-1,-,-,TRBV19,TGTGCCAGTAGTATTAGCGGAACCATGAACACTGAAGCTTTCTTT,CASSISGTMNTEAFF
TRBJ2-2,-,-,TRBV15,TGTGCCACCAGCAGAGTCTATCGTCAGGGAGCGGCCGGGGAGCTGTTTTTT,CATSRVYRQGAAGELFF
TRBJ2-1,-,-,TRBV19,TGTGCCAGTAGTATGAGGGACAATGAGCAGTTCTTC,CASSMRDNEQFF
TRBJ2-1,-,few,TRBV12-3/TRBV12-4,TGTGCCAGCAGTTTAGGGCGGGATGAGCAGTTCTTC,CASSLGRDEQFF
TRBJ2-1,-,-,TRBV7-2,TGTGCCAGCAGCTTAGGATCCCAATACAATGAGCAGTTCTTC,CASSLGSQYNEQFF
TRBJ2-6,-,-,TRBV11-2,TGTGCCAGCAGCTTAGGGTATCGGACAGCCCCCTCTGGGGCCAACGTCCTGACTTTC,CASSLGYRTAPSGANVLTF
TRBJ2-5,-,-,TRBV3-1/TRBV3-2,TGTGCCAGCAGCCAAGAGATCCAGGGGGAGACCCAGTACTTC,CASSQEIQGETQYF
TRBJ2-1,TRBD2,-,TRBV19,TGTGCCACCCACCGGGCTAGCGGGATCCACAATGAGCAGTTCTTC,CATHRASGIHNEQFF
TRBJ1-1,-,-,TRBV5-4,TGTGCCAGCAGGCAGGGGCTGAACACTGAAGCTTTCTTT,CASRQGLNTEAFF
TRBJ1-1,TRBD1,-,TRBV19,TGTGCCAGTACCCGGACAGGGACGAACACTGAAGCTTTCTTT,CASTRTGTNTEAFF
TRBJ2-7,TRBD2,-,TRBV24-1,TGTGCCACCAGGGGACCGGGACTAGCGGATGACGAGCAGTACTTC,CATRGPGLADDEQYF
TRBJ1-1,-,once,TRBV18,TGTGCCAGCTCACCGAGTCAGAACACTGAAGCTTTCTTT,CASSPSQNTEAFF
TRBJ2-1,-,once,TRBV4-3,TGCGCCAGCAGCCAAACCGGAGATGAGCAGTTCTTC,CASSQTGDEQFF
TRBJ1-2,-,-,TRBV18,TGTGCCAGCTCACCACCGGCTGGCTATGGCTACACCTTC,CASSPPAGYGYTF
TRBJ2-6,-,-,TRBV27,TGTGCCAGCAGTTCCCTAGCAGGTGGGGCCAACGTCCTGACTTTC,CASSSLAGGANVLTF
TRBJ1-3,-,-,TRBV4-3,TGCGCCAGCAGCCAAGATCGGTACTCTGGAAACACCATATATTTT,CASSQDRYSGNTIYF
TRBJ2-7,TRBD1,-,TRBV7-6,TGTGCCAGCAGCTCGGGACAGGGAATAATCTCTTCCGAGCAGTACTTC,CASSSGQGIISSEQYF
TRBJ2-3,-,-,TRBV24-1,TGTGCCACCACTCCCCGGGATGCAGATACGCAGTATTTT,CATTPRDADTQYF
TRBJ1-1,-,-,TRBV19,TGTGCCAGTAGTATGCCCGGGCACAGCACTGAAGCTTTCTTT,CASSMPGHSTEAFF
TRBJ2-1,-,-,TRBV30,TGTGCCTGGAGTGTAATCTCATACAATGAGCAGTTCTTC,CAWSVISYNEQFF
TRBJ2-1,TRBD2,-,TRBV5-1,TGCGCCAGCAGCTTGGAAGCGGGAGGGTACAATGAGCAGTTCTTC,CASSLEAGGYNEQFF
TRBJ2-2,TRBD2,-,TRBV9,TGTGCCAGCAGCGGGGGACTAGCGGGAGAGAATACCGGGGAGCTGTTTTTT,CASSGGLAGENTGELFF
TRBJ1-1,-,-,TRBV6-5,TGTGCCAGCAGGATGGAGGGCGGCCTTCCTAACGAAGCTTTCTTT,CASRMEGGLPNEAFF
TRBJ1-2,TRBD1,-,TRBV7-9,TGTGCCAGCAGCTGGGACAGGGCGGGAGGCTACACCTTC,CASSWDRAGGYTF
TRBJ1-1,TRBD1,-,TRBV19,TGTGCCAGTAGTGGATGGACAGGGGGCAACACTGAAGCTTTCTTT,CASSGWTGGNTEAFF
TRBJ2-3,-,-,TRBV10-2,TGCGCCAGCAGAGGGACACGCACAGATACGCAGTATTTT,CASRGTRTDTQYF
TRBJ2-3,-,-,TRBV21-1,TGTGCCAGGACCGAGGGACAGGGAAACAGCACAGATACGCAGTATTTT,CARTEGQGNSTDTQYF
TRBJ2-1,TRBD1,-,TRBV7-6,TGTGCCAGCAGCTTAGGTTGGACAGGGCGTAATGAGCAGTTCTTC,CASSLGWTGRNEQFF
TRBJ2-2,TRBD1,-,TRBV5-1,TGCGCCAGCAGCGAAGGGACAGGGACGAGGGGGGAGCTGTTTTTT,CASSEGTGTRGELFF
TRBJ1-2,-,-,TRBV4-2,TGTGCCAGCAGCCAAGATACGGTCAACTATGGCTACACCTTC,CASSQDTVNYGYTF
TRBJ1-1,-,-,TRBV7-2,TGTGCCAGCAGCCCCGAGACGGACAACACTGAAGCTTTCTTT,CASSPETDNTEAFF
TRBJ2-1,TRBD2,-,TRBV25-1,TGTGCCAGCAGCAATACGGGACTAGCGGCAATCAATGAGCAGTTCTTC,CASSNTGLAAINEQFF
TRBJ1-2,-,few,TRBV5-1,TGCGCCAGCAGCTTGGGTTACAGGGCCGACGATGGCTACACCTTC,CASSLGYRADDGYTF